This TCR beta chain was retrieved from a study of shared clonotypes between healthy human individuals. Background on the study: Per-donor plates numbered three CD4 naive, three CD4 memory, two CD8 naive and one CD8 memory.

V lost 7 bases and J lost 6, with 15 bases in between. CDR3 length: 13 amino acids. CDR1 is SNHLY and CDR2 is FYNNEI in the germline V gene. Sequenced by immunoSEQ multiplex PCR; TCRdb stores in-frame clones only, minus some. The repertoire holds millions of clones, with approximately 94% as singletons. Naive CD8 isolation took CD45RO-negative cells positively selected for CCR7 and excluded terminally differentiated effector memory CD45RA+ cells. Sequenced: naive CD8+ T cells sorted from blood. The genes are TRBV2 and TRBJ1-2; no definite D call. The TCR sequence derives from a man aged 18 to 30 in good health. CDR3 region: CASTEGWHDGYTF. The CDR3 DNA reads as TGTGCCAGCACCGAGGGTTGGCATGATGGCTACACCTTC.